The 17 T cell receptor beta chains given below trace back to one sample, sequenced in a study of glioma-infiltrating T cells after dendritic cell vaccination. Measured with immunoSEQ multiplex PCR; TCRdb has only the in-frame clones, and not every one. The sample shows roughly 100,000 clones, roughly four fifths of them seen only once. Documented time point: after dendritic cell vaccination, including at tumor progression/relapse. The material sequenced was blood, taken after dendritic cell vaccination. Receptors were obtained from a human donor with glioblastoma.

The chain uses TRBV5-1 and TRBJ2-3; TRBD1 agrees at 8 bases. CDR3 length: 14 amino acids. The germline gives CDR1 SGHRS, CDR2 YFSETQ. Trimming at V came to 4 bases and at J to 2 bases, leaving 3 bases not matched to a gene. The CDR3 sequence: CASSMDRATDTQYF. CDR3 coding DNA: TGCGCCAGCAGCATGGACAGGGCCACAGATACGCAGTATTTT. The entire variable domain, with the rest obtained from reference TRBV5-1 and TRBJ2-3, is as follows: KAGVTQTPRYLIKTRGQQVTLSCSPISGHRSVSWYQQTPGQGLQFLFEYFSETQRNKGNFPGRFSGRQFSNSRSEMNVSTLELGDSALYLCASSMDRATDTQYFGPGTRLTVL.

The chain carries TRBV7-3 and TRBJ2-1; TRBD2 aligns across 10 bases. The CDR3 runs to 18 residues. CDR1 SGHTA and CDR2 FQGTGA come from the germline V gene. V lost 5 bases and J lost 8; bases outside the gene matches: 18. The CDR3 DNA reads TGTGCCAGCAGCCGAACTCCTATGTCTAGCGGGGGAGGGGATGAGCAGTTCTTC. This translates into CASSRTPMSSGGGDEQFF.

The CDR3 region is CASGLVGARTDEQFF. As DNA, the CDR3 is TGTGCTAGTGGTTTGGTAGGGGCTAGGACCGATGAGCAGTTCTTC. This chain connects TRBV12-5 to TRBJ2-1; the D gene is possibly TRBD1 (5 bases). Looked up from germline, CDR1 is LGHNT and CDR2 is FRNRAP. The CDR3 is made up of 15 amino acids. V gave up 0 bases and J gave up 8 bases, with 14 bases separating them.

The chain combines TRBV6-7 with TRBJ1-4, with TRBD1 matching 7 bases. TRBV6-7 is flagged as an ORF with uncertain function. The CDR3 length is 17 residues. The junction had 9 bases not matched to a gene; V was cut back by 2 bases and J by 3 bases. CDR3 nucleotides: TGTGCCAGCAGTTACCTGGGACAGAAAAGTTCTAATGAAAAACTGTTTTTT. This encodes CASSYLGQKSSNEKLFF.

This chain links TRBV28 with TRBJ1-1; D remains unclear. The CDR3 length is 14 residues. Germline V lookup: CDR1 MDHEN, CDR2 SYDVKM. Trimming cost V 3 bases and J 0 bases, with 8 bases left between them. The CDR3: CASSLPQMNTEAFF. The CDR3 DNA reads TGTGCCAGCAGTTTGCCACAGATGAACACTGAAGCTTTCTTT.

This chain joins TRBV6-6 and TRBJ1-1; 8 positions agree with TRBD1. Germline CDR1 is MNHNY and CDR2 is SVGAGI (reference sequence). J gave up 1 base and V 6 bases, and 7 bases lay outside the gene matches. The CDR3 totals 15 residues. CDR3 in amino acids: CASRKTGVENTEAFF. CDR3 bases: TGTGCCAGCAGGAAGACAGGGGTCGAGAACACTGAAGCTTTCTTT.

Points on this clone: The same CDR3 also results from other DNA sequences found in this sample. V is TRBV7-9 and J is TRBJ2-5, with D uncertain. Trimming cost V 5 bases and J 2 bases, with 3 bases left between them. This CDR3 has 11 amino acids. Per germline, CDR1 SEHNR and CDR2 FQNEAQ (reference sequence). CDR3 sequence: CASSLQETQYF. The DNA for the CDR3 is TGTGCCAGCAGCCTTCAAGAGACCCAGTACTTC.

V gene TRBV5-4 combines with J gene TRBJ1-1, with a tentative D call TRBD1 (5 bases). V was clipped by 5 bases and J by 10 bases, with 21 bases between them. The germline V gene encodes CDR1 SGHNT and CDR2 YYREEE (reference sequence). The CDR3 is made up of 14 amino acids. The CDR3 sequence is CASSLSGTPAGAFF. CDR3 DNA: TGTGCCAGCAGTTTATCCGGGACTCCCGCGGGAGCTTTCTTT. Together with reference TRBV5-4 and TRBJ1-1, the CDR3 gives the full variable domain: ETGVTQSPTHLIKTRGQQVTLRCSSQSGHNTVSWYQQALGQGPQFIFQYYREEENGRGNFPPRFSGLQFPNYSSELNVNALELDDSALYLCASSLSGTPAGAFFGQGTRLTVV.

This chain joins TRBV9 and TRBJ1-4; TRBD1 is a possible D gene (5 bases). Germline assignment: CDR1 SGDLS and CDR2 YYNGEE. This CDR3 contains 15 residues. V lost 4 bases to trimming and J lost 4 bases, with 14 bases between them. The CDR3 nucleotides read TGTGCCAGCAGCCCCCGGACACTCAGTAATGAAAAACTGTTTTTT. Translating it yields CASSPRTLSNEKLFF.

V is TRBV15 and J is TRBJ1-6; D remains unclear. CDR1 LNHNV and CDR2 YYDKDF come from the germline V gene (reference sequence). V was shortened by 4 bases and J by 5 bases, with 6 bases between the two germline ends. The CDR3 has 13 residues. In DNA form, the CDR3 reads TGTGCCACCAGCATGCGGGATAATTCACCCCTCCACTTT. Translation gives CATSMRDNSPLHF.

V and J are TRBV5-6 and TRBJ2-1, with TRBD2 matching 13 bases. With 1 base clipped from V and 5 bases from J, the junction kept 6 bases outside the gene matches. The CDR3 spans 17 residues. Germline loops: CDR1 SGHDT, CDR2 YYEEEE. This CDR3 reads CASSLPLAGGGNNEQFF. The CDR3 region has the DNA TGTGCCAGCAGCTTGCCACTAGCGGGAGGGGGTAACAATGAGCAGTTCTTC.

This rearrangement joins TRBV10-3 to TRBJ2-7; 12 bases map to TRBD1. Germline values: CDR1 ENHRY, CDR2 SYGVKD. V shed 8 bases and J 3 bases; nucleotides not matched to a gene: 2. This CDR3 region has 13 residues. The DNA for the CDR3 is TGTGCCATCCGGGACAGGGGGCACTACGAGCAGTACTTC. It translates to CAIRDRGHYEQYF.

The chain carries TRBV7-2 and TRBJ2-3; 12 bases agree with TRBD2. Trimming removed 5 bases from V and 8 bases from J; junction bases left unmatched: 8. The CDR3 runs 15 residues. CDR1 is SGHTA, CDR2 FQGNSA, per germline. The CDR3 DNA is TGTGCCAGCAGCCTGCTAGCGGGGGGGTCGCGTACGCAGTATTTT. It yields the protein CASSLLAGGSRTQYF.

V usage is TRBV6-1 and J usage is TRBJ2-2; 8 bases map to TRBD1. The J segment lost 4 bases and the V segment lost 2 bases, leaving 6 bases of the junction unmatched. CDR3 length: 16 amino acids. CDR1 is MNHNS and CDR2 is SASEGT in the germline V gene. The CDR3 loop reads CASSETRDRPTGELFF. The DNA of the CDR3 is TGTGCCAGCAGTGAAACCCGGGACAGGCCCACCGGGGAGCTGTTTTTT.

This clone was picked up one time. This chain uses TRBV19 with TRBJ2-7; 11 bases agree with TRBD1. After removal of 5 bases from V and 2 bases from J, the junction contained 8 bases not matched to a gene. CDR3 length: 16 residues. Germline loops: CDR1 LNHDA, CDR2 SQIVND (reference sequence). CDR3 region: CASSLQGTGGTYEQYF. As DNA, the CDR3 is TGTGCCAGTAGTCTCCAAGGGACAGGGGGGACCTACGAGCAGTACTTC.

J is TRBJ2-7 and V is TRBV9; 10 bases match TRBD2. The V gene's germline CDR1 is SGDLS and CDR2 YYNGEE. Trimming cost V 3 bases and J 2 bases; bases outside gene matches: 5. The CDR3 runs 15 residues. The CDR3 sequence is CASSALAGDAYEQYF. The CDR3 region has the DNA TGTGCCAGCAGCGCCCTAGCGGGGGATGCCTACGAGCAGTACTTC.

In regard to this clone: The junction and the germline gene differ at one end; a read error may be behind it. The same CDR3 is also encoded by other DNA sequences in this sample. The gene calls are TRBV30 and TRBJ2-7, with D perhaps TRBD1 (5 bases). This CDR3 has 15 residues. Germline values: CDR1 GTSNPN, CDR2 SVGIG (reference sequence). CDR3 region: CAWTSLGQGSYEQYF. In DNA, the CDR3 is TGTGCCTGGACCTCACTGGGGCAGGGATCCTATGAGCAGTACTTC.